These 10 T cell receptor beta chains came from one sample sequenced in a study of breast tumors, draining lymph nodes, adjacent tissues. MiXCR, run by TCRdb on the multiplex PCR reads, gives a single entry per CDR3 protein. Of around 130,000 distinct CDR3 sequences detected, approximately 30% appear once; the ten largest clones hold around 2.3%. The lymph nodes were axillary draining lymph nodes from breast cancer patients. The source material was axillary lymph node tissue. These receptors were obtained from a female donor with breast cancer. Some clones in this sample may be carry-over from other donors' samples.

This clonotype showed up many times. CDR3: CARDGVYEQYV. Written as DNA, the CDR3 is TGTGCCAGGGACGGCGTCTACGAGCAGTACGTC. The chain uses TRBV24-1 and TRBJ2-7; D may be TRBD1 or TRBD2 (5 bases each). The CDR3 extends over 11 amino acids. Germline V gene lookup returns CDR1 KGHDR and CDR2 SFDVKD. The germline V and J ends were trimmed by 11 bases and 3 bases, with 10 bases remaining between them.

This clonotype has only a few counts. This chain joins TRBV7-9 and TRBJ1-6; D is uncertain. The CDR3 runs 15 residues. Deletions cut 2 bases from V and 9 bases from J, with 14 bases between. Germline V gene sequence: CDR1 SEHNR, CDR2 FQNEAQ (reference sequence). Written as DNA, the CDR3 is TGTGCCAGCAGCTTAACGGGAAATACGGGTTCACCCCTCCACTTT. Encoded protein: CASSLTGNTGSPLHF.

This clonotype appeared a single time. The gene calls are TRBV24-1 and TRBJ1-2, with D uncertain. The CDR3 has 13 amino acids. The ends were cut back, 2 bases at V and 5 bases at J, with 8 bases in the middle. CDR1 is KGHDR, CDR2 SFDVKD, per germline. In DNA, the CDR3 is TGTGCCACCAGTGATTGGTTAGGGTATGGCTACACCTTC. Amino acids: CATSDWLGYGYTF.

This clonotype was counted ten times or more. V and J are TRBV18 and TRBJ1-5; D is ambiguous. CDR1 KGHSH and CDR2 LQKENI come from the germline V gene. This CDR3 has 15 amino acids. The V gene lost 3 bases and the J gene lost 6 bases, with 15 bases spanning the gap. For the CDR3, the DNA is TGTGCCAGCTCACCTATCTCCGCTCGGGGTCAGCCCCAGCATTTT. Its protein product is CASSPISARGQPQHF.

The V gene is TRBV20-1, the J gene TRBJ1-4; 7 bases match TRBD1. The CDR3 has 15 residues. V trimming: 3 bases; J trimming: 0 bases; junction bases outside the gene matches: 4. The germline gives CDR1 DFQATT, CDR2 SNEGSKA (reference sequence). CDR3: CSARDRRSTNEKLFF. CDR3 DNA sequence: TGCAGTGCTAGGGACAGGAGATCAACTAATGAAAAACTGTTTTTT.

This chain's CDR3 is CAWTGSGVPTSGGANEQFF. Written as DNA, the CDR3 is TGTGCCTGGACTGGAAGTGGTGTCCCGACTAGCGGGGGGGCCAATGAGCAGTTCTTC. J is TRBJ2-1 and V is TRBV30, with 14 positions matching TRBD2. CDR3 length equals 19 residues. V was pared by 4 bases and J by 6 bases, with 17 bases of the junction left unmatched. In germline, CDR1 is GTSNPN, CDR2 SVGIG (reference sequence).

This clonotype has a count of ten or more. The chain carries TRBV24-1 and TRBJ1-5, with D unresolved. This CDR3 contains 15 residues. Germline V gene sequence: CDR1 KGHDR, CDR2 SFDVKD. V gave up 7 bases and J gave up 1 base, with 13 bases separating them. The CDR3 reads CATRGSGGSNQPQHF. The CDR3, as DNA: TGTGCCACCAGGGGGTCAGGTGGCAGCAATCAGCCCCAGCATTTT.

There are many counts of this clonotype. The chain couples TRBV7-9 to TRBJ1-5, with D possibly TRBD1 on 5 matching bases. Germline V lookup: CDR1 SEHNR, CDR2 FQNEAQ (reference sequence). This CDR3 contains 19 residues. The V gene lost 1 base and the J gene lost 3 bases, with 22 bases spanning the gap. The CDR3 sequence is CASSLEVGQGYSLNQPQHF. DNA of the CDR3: TGTGCCAGCAGCTTAGAAGTAGGGCAGGGCTATTCCCTCAATCAGCCCCAGCATTTT.

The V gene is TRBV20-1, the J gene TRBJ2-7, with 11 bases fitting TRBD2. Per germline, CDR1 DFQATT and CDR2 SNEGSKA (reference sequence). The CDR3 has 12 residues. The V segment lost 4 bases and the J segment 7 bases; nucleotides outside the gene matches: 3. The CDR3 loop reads CSAIRLAGEQYV. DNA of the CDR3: TGCAGTGCTATAAGACTAGCGGGGGAGCAGTACGTC.

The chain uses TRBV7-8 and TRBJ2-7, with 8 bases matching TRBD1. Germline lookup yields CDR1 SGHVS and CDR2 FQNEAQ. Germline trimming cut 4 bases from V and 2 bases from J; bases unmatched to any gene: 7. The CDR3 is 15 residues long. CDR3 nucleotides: TGTGCCAGCAGCTCTCGGACAGGGCAGGCCTACGAGCAGTACGTC. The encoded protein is CASSSRTGQAYEQYV.